This T cell receptor beta chain stems from a study of control samples from healthy donors and cancer patients. Only in-frame clones appear in the TCRdb table, and some are missing; sequencing was by immunoSEQ multiplex PCR. The sample contains 120,000 to 150,000 clones, more than 90% of which appear only once. The CDR3 totals 15 residues. Germline lookup yields CDR1 SGHRS and CDR2 YFSETQ. The V segment lost 0 bases and the J segment 9 bases; nucleotides outside the gene matches: 9. The sequence came from a man aged 25-45 years in good health. This chain connects TRBV5-1 to TRBJ2-4; 7 bases fit TRBD1. The sequencing sample was made of blood. CDR3 nucleotide sequence: TGCGCCAGCAGCTTGGGGGCAGGGGGATCGGGCATTCAGTACTTC. This gives the protein CASSLGAGGSGIQYF. The full variable domain, its missing parts supplied by reference TRBV5-1 and TRBJ2-4, is KAGVTQTPRYLIKTRGQQVTLSCSPISGHRSVSWYQQTPGQGLQFLFEYFSETQRNKGNFPGRFSGRQFSNSRSEMNVSTLELGDSALYLCASSLGAGGSGIQYFGAGTRLSVL.